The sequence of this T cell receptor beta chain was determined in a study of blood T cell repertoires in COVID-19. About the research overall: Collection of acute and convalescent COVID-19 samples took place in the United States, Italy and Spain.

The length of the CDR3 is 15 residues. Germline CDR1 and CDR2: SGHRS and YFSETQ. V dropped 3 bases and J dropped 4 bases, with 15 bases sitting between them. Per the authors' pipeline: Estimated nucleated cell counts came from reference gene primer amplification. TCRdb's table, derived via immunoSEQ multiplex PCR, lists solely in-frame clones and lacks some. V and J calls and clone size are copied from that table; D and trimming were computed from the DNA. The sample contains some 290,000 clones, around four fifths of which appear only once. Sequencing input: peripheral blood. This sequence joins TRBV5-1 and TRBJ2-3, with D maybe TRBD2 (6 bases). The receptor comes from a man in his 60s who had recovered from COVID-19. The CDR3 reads CASSSGLAGADTQYF. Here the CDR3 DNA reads TGCGCCAGCAGCTCGGGACTGGCAGGTGCAGATACGCAGTATTTT.